These T cell receptor beta chains were read from a single sample in a study of neurological immune-mediated disorders. TCRdb re-called the 5' RACE reads with MiXCR, one entry per CDR3 protein. Here the sample spans some 100,000 distinct CDR3 sequences, about 12% being singletons. Input material: PBMCs. These receptors originate from a female donor with HTLV-1-associated myelopathy (HAM/TSP). CDR3s include the opening cysteine and the closing phenylalanine or tryptophan.

TRBJ1-1 14 TRBV19 CASSIRQGGTEAFF
TRBJ1-2 14 TRBV24-1 CATSEAGTSYGYTF
TRBJ2-3 14 TRBV5-1 CASSTSGGTDTQYF
TRBJ2-7 15 TRBV6-5 CASSYTWNRWDEQYF
TRBJ2-1 13 TRBV12-3/TRBV12-4 CAISLATLGVQVF
TRBJ2-7 13 TRBV7-9 CASSLGTGKMQYF
TRBJ2-1 16 TRBV9 CASSPGGLAGSNEQFF
TRBJ2-7 15 TRBV7-3 CASSLAGGPTYEQYF
TRBJ2-5 17 TRBV7-8 CASSPGDLAGGVETQYF
TRBJ2-3 14 TRBV7-8 CASSLAPSTDTQYF
TRBJ2-2 13 TRBV7-9 CASSIQGSGELFF
TRBJ2-7 15 TRBV5-1 CASSLVGGGLYEQYF
TRBJ2-5 13 TRBV2 CASSEIRSETQYF
TRBJ2-7 15 TRBV5-1 CASSLASGQGFGQYF
TRBJ1-1 15 TRBV5-1 CASSSAGLENTEAFF
TRBJ2-7 14 TRBV5-1 CASSLVWGQYEQYF
TRBJ1-2 15 TRBV10-3 CAITGDSPAIYGYTF